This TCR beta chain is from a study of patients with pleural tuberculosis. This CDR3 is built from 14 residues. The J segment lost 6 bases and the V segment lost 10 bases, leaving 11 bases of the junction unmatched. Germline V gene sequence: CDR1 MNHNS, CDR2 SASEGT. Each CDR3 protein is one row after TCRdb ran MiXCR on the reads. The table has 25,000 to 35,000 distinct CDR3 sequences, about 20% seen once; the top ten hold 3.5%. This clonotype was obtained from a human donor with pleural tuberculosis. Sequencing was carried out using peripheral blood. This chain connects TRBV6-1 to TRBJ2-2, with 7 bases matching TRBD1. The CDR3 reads CATARDRLSGELFF. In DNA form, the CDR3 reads TGTGCCACCGCGAGGGACAGATTGTCCGGGGAGCTGTTTTTT.